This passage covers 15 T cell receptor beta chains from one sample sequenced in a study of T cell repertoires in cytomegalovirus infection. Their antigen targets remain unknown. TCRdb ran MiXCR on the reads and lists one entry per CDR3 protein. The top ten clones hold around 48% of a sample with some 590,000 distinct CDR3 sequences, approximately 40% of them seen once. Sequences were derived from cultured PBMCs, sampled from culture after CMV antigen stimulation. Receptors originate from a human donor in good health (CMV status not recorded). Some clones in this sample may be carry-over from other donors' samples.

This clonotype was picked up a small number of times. The CDR3, as DNA: TGTGCCAGCAGCGACAGGGCGGACCAGTACTTC. Residues: CASSDRADQYF. The genes are TRBV7-9 and TRBJ2-5; 7 bases are shared with TRBD1. Germline V lookup: CDR1 SEHNR, CDR2 FQNEAQ (reference sequence). V shed 5 bases and J 10 bases; nucleotides not matched to a gene: 4. This CDR3 is built from 11 residues.

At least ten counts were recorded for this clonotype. The CDR3: CASSFGGRETQYF. In DNA form, the CDR3 reads TGTGCCAGCAGTTTCGGGGGCAGGGAGACCCAGTACTTC. The gene calls are TRBV12-3 or TRBV12-4 and TRBJ2-5, with D possibly called TRBD1 or TRBD2 (6 bases each). Trimming pared 3 bases from V and 5 bases from J, leaving 10 bases between. This CDR3 comprises 13 residues.

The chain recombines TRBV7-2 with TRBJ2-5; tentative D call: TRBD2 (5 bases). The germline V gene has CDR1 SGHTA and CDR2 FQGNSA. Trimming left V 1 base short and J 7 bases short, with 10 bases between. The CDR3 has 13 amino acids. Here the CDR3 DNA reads TGTGCCAGCAGCTTAGGCCAGGCGGGGACCCAGTACTTC. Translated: CASSLGQAGTQYF.

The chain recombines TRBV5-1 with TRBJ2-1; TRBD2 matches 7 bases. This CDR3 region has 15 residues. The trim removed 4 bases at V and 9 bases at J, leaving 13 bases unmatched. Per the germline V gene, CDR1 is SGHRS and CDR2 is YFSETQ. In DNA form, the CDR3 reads TGCGCCAGCAGCCTCCCCGCAGGGCCGGGGGGTGAGCAGTTCTTC. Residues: CASSLPAGPGGEQFF.

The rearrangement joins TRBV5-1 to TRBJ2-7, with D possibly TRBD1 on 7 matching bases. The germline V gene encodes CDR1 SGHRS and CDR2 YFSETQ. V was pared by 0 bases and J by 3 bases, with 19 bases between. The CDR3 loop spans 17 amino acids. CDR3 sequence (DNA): TGCGCCAGCAGCTTGGTGGGTGGCGGGACAGCCCTCTACGAGCAGTACTTC. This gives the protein CASSLVGGGTALYEQYF.

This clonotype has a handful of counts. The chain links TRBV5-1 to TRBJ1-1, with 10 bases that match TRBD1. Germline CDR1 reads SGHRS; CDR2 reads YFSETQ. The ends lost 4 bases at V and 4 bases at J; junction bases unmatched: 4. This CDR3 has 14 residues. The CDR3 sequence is CASSRDRGGTEAFF. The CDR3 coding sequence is TGCGCCAGCAGCAGGGACAGGGGAGGCACTGAAGCTTTCTTT. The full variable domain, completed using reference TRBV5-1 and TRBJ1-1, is KAGVTQTPRYLIKTRGQQVTLSCSPISGHRSVSWYQQTPGQGLQFLFEYFSETQRNKGNFPGRFSGRQFSNSRSEMNVSTLELGDSALYLCASSRDRGGTEAFFGQGTRLTVV.

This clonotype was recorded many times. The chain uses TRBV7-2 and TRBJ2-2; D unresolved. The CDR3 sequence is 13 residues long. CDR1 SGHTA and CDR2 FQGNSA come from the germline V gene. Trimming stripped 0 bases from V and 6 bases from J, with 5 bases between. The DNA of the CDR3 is TGTGCCAGCAGCTTAGCTAGCTCCGGGGAGCTGTTTTTT. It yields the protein CASSLASSGELFF.

CDR3 in amino acids: CASSIGQRPGGQYF. CDR3 bases: TGTGCCAGCAGCATAGGACAGCGGCCGGGGGGGCAGTACTTC. The rearrangement uses TRBV5-5 and TRBJ2-7, with a tentative D call TRBD2 (7 bases). The length of the CDR3 is 14 residues. CDR1 and CDR2 (germline): SGHKS, YYEKEE (reference sequence). V was trimmed by 4 bases and J by 9 bases, leaving 20 bases between them.

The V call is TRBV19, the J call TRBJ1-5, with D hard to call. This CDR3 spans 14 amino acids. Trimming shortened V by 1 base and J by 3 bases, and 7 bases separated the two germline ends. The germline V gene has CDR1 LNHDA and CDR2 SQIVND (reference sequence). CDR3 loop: CASSIAGNNQPQHF. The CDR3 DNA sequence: TGTGCCAGTAGTATAGCGGGGAACAATCAGCCCCAGCATTTT.

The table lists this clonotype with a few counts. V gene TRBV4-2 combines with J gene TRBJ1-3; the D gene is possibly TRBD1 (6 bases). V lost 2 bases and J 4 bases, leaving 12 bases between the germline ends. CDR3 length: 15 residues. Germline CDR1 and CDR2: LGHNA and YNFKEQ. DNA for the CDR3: TGTGCCAGCAGCCAACTCGACAGGCACGGAAACACCATATATTTT. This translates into CASSQLDRHGNTIYF.

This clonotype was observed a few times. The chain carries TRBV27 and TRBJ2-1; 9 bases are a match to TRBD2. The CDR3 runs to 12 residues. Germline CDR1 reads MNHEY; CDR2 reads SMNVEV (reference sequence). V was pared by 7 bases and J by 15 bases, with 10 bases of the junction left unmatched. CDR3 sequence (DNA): TGTGCCAGCAACCAAAGGGGGACTAGCCTGTTCTTC. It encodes CASNQRGTSLFF.

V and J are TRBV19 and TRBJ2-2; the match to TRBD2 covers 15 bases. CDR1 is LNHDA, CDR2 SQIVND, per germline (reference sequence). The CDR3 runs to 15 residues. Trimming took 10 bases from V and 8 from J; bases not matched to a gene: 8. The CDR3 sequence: CATVQGLAGGGELFF. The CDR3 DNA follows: TGTGCCACCGTCCAAGGACTAGCGGGAGGGGGGGAGCTGTTTTTT.

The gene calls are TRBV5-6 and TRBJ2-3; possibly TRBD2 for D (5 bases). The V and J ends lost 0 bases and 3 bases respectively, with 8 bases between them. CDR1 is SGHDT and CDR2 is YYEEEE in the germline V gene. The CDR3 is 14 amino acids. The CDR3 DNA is TGTGCCAGCAGCTTGGGAGCGGAGACAGATACGCAGTATTTT. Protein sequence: CASSLGAETDTQYF.

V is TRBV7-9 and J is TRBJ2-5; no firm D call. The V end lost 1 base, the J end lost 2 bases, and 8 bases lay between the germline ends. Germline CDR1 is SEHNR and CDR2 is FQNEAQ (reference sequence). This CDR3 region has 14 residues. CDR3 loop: CASSLGHLQETQYF. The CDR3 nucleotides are TGTGCCAGCAGCTTAGGCCACCTTCAAGAGACCCAGTACTTC.

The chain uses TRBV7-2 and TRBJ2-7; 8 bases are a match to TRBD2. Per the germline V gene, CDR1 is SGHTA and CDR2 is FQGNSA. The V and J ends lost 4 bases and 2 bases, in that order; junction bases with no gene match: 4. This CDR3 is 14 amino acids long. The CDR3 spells CASSSKRGPYEQYF. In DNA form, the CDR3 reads TGTGCCAGCAGCTCCAAGCGGGGGCCCTACGAGCAGTACTTC.